This T cell receptor (beta chain) was recovered during a study of blood T cell repertoires in COVID-19. Generated by immunoSEQ multiplex PCR, the TCRdb table keeps only in-frame clones and is missing some. Of 330,000 or so clones listed, 80% to 95% are singletons. The ends lost 3 bases at V and 4 bases at J; junction bases unmatched: 7. Germline V gene data show CDR1 as LGHDT and CDR2 as YNNKEL (reference sequence). This CDR3 spans 16 amino acids. The chain couples TRBV3-1 (or the pseudogene TRBV3-2) to TRBJ1-3; 9 bases match TRBD1. This TCR was recovered from a woman aged 25 to 39 who had recovered from COVID-19. What was sequenced was PBMCs or T cells enriched from blood (not recorded which). CDR3 loop: CASSHLGQGAGNTIYF. CDR3 DNA: TGTGCCAGCAGCCATCTGGGACAGGGTGCAGGAAACACCATATATTTT.